The table lists the clone carrying this T cell receptor (beta chain) with many counts. Unique molecular identifiers were incorporated during preparation of the TCRbeta library. TCRdb fed the PCR reads into MiXCR, producing one record per CDR3 protein. The sample carries around 410,000 distinct CDR3 sequences, approximately 10% recorded once. There are 11 residues in the CDR3. Germline V gene lookup returns CDR1 MNHNY and CDR2 SVGAGI (reference sequence). Trimming took 5 bases from V and 8 from J, leaving 8 bases between them. The sample is drawn from a study of T-cell reconstitution after alpha-beta-depleted transplantation in children.

The genes are TRBV6-6 and TRBJ2-3; D is unclear. The input for sequencing was PBMCs from the stem cell graft donor, taken from the stem cell graft. The TCR sequence derives from a human donor who donated a stem cell graft to a child with acute myeloid leukemia. The CDR3 reads CASSPSVTQYF. CDR3 nucleotides: TGTGCCAGCAGTCCAAGCGTTACGCAGTATTTT.